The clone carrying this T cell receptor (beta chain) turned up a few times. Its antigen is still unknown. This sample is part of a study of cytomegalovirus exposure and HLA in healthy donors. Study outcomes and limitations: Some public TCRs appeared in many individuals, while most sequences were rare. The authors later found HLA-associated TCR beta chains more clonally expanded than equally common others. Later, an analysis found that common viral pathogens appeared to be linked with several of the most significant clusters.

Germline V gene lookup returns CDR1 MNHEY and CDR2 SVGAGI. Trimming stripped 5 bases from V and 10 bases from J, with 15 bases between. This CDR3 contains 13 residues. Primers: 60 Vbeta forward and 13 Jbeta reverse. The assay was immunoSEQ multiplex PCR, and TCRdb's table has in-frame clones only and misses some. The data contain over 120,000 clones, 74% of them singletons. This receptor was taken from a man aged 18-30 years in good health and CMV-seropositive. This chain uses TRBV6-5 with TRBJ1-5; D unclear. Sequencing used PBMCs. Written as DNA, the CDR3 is TGTGCCAGCAGTACGATCCATCGGGTACCCCAGCATTTT. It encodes CASSTIHRVPQHF.